Below, 17 T cell receptor beta chains from the same sample are listed, as sequenced in a study of blood T cell repertoires in COVID-19. TCRdb's table, derived via immunoSEQ multiplex PCR, lists solely in-frame clones and lacks some. The table records roughly 150,000 clones, about 91% of them present only once. The sample consisted of peripheral blood. Source of these receptors: a human donor in a cohort sampled during active COVID-19.

The V call is TRBV10-3, the J call TRBJ1-3; the D gene is possibly TRBD1 (5 bases). The CDR3 runs to 17 residues. The germline V and J ends were trimmed by 6 bases and 0 bases, with 18 bases remaining between them. Germline CDR1 ENHRY, CDR2 SYGVKD. The DNA for the CDR3 is TGTGCCATCAGGCCGACCGGAGGGGTGAGCTCTGGAAACACCATATATTTT. Protein product: CAIRPTGGVSSGNTIYF.

The chain is built from TRBV29-1 and TRBJ2-1, with D unresolved. The germline V gene has CDR1 SQVTM and CDR2 ANQGSEA. The CDR3 has 12 residues. V was shortened by 8 bases and J by 7 bases, with 15 bases between the two germline ends. This CDR3 is CSSLEWANEQFF. The CDR3 nucleotides are TGCAGCTCCCTCGAGTGGGCAAATGAGCAGTTCTTC.

The chain recombines TRBV30 with TRBJ2-1, with 9 bases lining up with TRBD1. There are 18 residues in the CDR3. The junction had 11 bases not matched to a gene; V was cut back by 2 bases and J by 0 bases. CDR1 and CDR2 (germline): GTSNPN, SVGIG (reference sequence). The CDR3 loop is CAWSSGQGVGRSYNEQFF. CDR3 DNA: TGTGCCTGGAGTTCGGGACAGGGTGTGGGGCGCTCCTACAATGAGCAGTTCTTC.

The chain joins TRBV6-6 to TRBJ2-2; D perhaps matches TRBD1 (6 bases). Germline lookup yields CDR1 MNHNY and CDR2 SVGAGI (reference sequence). Trimming cost V 6 bases and J 3 bases, with 26 bases left between them. The CDR3 contains 19 residues. CDR3 sequence reads: CASSSTRLLIQGDTGELFF. The CDR3 nucleotides are TGTGCCAGCAGCTCAACTCGCCTACTAATACAGGGAGACACCGGGGAGCTGTTTTTT.

This clone was seen a single time. The genes are TRBV13 and TRBJ2-7; 10 positions agree with TRBD1. The CDR3 loop spans 15 amino acids. Germline assignment: CDR1 PRHDT and CDR2 FYEKMQ (reference sequence). V lost 3 bases and J lost 6; bases outside the gene matches: 8. The CDR3 DNA reads as TGTGCCAGCAGCTTTAAAGGGACAGGGGCGCTCGAGCAGTACTTC. The encoded protein is CASSFKGTGALEQYF.

This chain joins TRBV7-9 and TRBJ1-2, with D hard to call. The CDR3 sequence is 13 residues long. Germline V gene lookup returns CDR1 SEHNR and CDR2 FQNEAQ (reference sequence). Trimming removed 3 bases at V and 2 bases at J, with 7 bases between. CDR3 in DNA: TGTGCCAGCAGCTTCGTACAGAACTATGGCTACACCTTC. This translates into CASSFVQNYGYTF.

The chain joins TRBV19 to TRBJ1-1; D is unclear. This CDR3 contains 12 residues. V was pared by 8 bases and J by 4 bases, with 11 bases between. Germline V gene lookup returns CDR1 LNHDA and CDR2 SQIVND (reference sequence). This chain's CDR3 is CASLRGSTEAFF. DNA of the CDR3: TGTGCCAGTCTCCGGGGTAGCACTGAAGCTTTCTTT.

The chain couples TRBV27 to TRBJ1-6; 7 bases align to TRBD1. Germline CDR1 and CDR2: MNHEY and SMNVEV (reference sequence). The V gene end was trimmed by 4 bases and the J gene end by 8 bases; junction bases not matched to a gene: 8. The CDR3 length is 15 residues. The CDR3 bases are TGTGCCAGCAGTTCACCATACAGGGGCCATTCACCCCTCCACTTT. Translated: CASSSPYRGHSPLHF.

This chain joins TRBV2 and TRBJ2-1, with 8 bases fitting TRBD2. Looked up from germline, CDR1 is SNHLY and CDR2 is FYNNEI. After removal of 11 bases from V and 4 bases from J, the junction contained 13 bases not matched to a gene. The CDR3 has 15 amino acids. CDR3 sequence reads: CARPVGAGGYNEQFF. The CDR3 DNA is TGTGCCCGCCCGGTCGGGGCGGGGGGTTACAATGAGCAGTTCTTC. The entire variable domain, with the rest obtained from reference TRBV2 and TRBJ2-1, is as follows: EPEVTQTPSHQVTQMGQEVILRCVPISNHLYFYWYRQILGQKVEFLVSFYNNEISEKSEIFDDQFSVERPDGSNFTLKIRSTKLEDSAMYFCARPVGAGGYNEQFFGPGTRLTVL.

The chain recombines TRBV29-1 with TRBJ1-1, with TRBD1 matching 7 bases. The CDR3 extends over 13 amino acids. The V gene's germline CDR1 is SQVTM and CDR2 ANQGSEA. The ends lost 7 bases at V and 2 bases at J; junction bases unmatched: 7. DNA of the CDR3: TGCAGCGCCGCCTCAGGGGGAAACACTGAAGCTTTCTTT. The encoded protein is CSAASGGNTEAFF.

This rearrangement joins TRBV27 to TRBJ2-7, with 10 bases fitting TRBD1. This CDR3 spans 14 amino acids. CDR1 and CDR2 from the germline V gene are MNHEY and SMNVEV (reference sequence). V was pared by 4 bases and J by 2 bases, with 2 bases of the junction left unmatched. In DNA, the CDR3 is TGTGCCAGCAGTTACGACAGGGGGCCCTACGAGCAGTACTTC. It encodes CASSYDRGPYEQYF.

The gene calls are TRBV3-1 (or the pseudogene TRBV3-2) and TRBJ2-7, with TRBD1 identical over 10 bases. J lost 7 bases, V lost 4 bases, and 7 bases had no gene match. Germline V lookup: CDR1 LGHDT, CDR2 YNNKEL (reference sequence). The CDR3 covers 14 residues. The CDR3 DNA sequence: TGTGCCAGCAGCCCGACAGGGGGCCGAAGGGAGCAGTACTTC. Translation: CASSPTGGRREQYF.

This sequence joins TRBV27 and TRBJ1-6; a weak D match, TRBD1 (6 bases). Germline V gene sequence: CDR1 MNHEY, CDR2 SMNVEV (reference sequence). The CDR3 is 18 amino acids. Trimming shortened V by 0 bases and J by 0 bases, and 12 bases separated the two germline ends. The DNA of the CDR3 is TGTGCCAGCAGTTTATCTCCTACAGGGAGCTCCTATAATTCACCCCTCCACTTT. Translated: CASSLSPTGSSYNSPLHF.

The rearrangement links TRBV27 to TRBJ2-3; a possible D gene is TRBD2 (6 bases). The CDR3 has 16 amino acids. CDR1 and CDR2 (germline): MNHEY, SMNVEV (reference sequence). V lost 2 bases and J 5 bases, leaving 17 bases between the germline ends. This CDR3 reads CASSLVAVARVDTQYF. The CDR3 DNA follows: TGTGCCAGCAGTTTAGTAGCGGTAGCCCGAGTAGATACGCAGTATTTT.

This chain links TRBV10-1 with TRBJ1-4; tentative D call: TRBD1 (5 bases). Trimming took 8 bases from V and 4 from J, leaving 17 bases between them. Germline CDR1 WNHNN, CDR2 SYGVQD (reference sequence). The CDR3 runs 15 residues. CDR3 residues: CASGNLPGGNEKLFF. The CDR3 coding sequence is TGCGCCAGCGGAAACTTACCGGGGGGTAATGAAAAACTGTTTTTT.

The chain employs TRBV4-2 and TRBJ1-3, with TRBD1 matching over 10 bases. V shed 1 base, J shed 2 bases, and the junction held 2 bases outside the gene matches. Germline lookup yields CDR1 LGHNA and CDR2 YNFKEQ. The CDR3 sequence is 16 residues long. The CDR3 here is CASSQADRGTGNTIYF. CDR3 in DNA: TGTGCCAGCAGCCAAGCGGACAGGGGGACTGGAAACACCATATATTTT.

The chain couples TRBV4-2 to TRBJ2-1; 13 nucleotides line up with TRBD2. This CDR3 is built from 16 residues. With 0 bases clipped from V and 6 bases from J, the junction kept 2 bases outside the gene matches. Germline V gene data show CDR1 as LGHNA and CDR2 as YNFKEQ. For the CDR3, the DNA is TGTGCCAGCAGCCAAGAATGGACTAGCGGGGGCAATGAGCAGTTCTTC. It is translated as CASSQEWTSGGNEQFF.